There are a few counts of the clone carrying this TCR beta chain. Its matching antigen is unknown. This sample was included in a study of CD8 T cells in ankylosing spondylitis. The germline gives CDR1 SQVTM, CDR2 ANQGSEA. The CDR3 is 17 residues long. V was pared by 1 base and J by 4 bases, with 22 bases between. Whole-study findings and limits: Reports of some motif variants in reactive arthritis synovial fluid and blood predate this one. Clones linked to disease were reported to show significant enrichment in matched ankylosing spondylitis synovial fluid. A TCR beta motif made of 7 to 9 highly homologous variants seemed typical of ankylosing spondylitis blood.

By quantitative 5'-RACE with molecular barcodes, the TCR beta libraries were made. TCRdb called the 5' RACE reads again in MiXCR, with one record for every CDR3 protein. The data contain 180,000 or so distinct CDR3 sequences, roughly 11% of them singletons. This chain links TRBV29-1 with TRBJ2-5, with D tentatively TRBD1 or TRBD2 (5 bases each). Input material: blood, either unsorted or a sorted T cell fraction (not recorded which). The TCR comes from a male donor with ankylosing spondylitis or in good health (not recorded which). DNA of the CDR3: TGCAGCGTTGAAGGGGTTGAGGGCAGGGCCTATGGAGAGACCCAGTACTTC. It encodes CSVEGVEGRAYGETQYF.